This TCR delta chain was found in a study of gamma-delta T cells after stem cell transplantation. With CATT, TCRdb re-called clones from the RT-PCR reads. The repertoire has some 1,300 delta-chain clones, approximately 17% of them found once; the top ten carry more than 20%. This clone was seen more than once but under ten times. This sequence may be a read error, since a much larger clone differs from it by one base. The receptor's source is a human donor. It is not recorded whose cells these are; they may come from a transplant donor. Material: gamma-delta T cells.

CDR3 coding DNA: TGTGCCTGTGACACCGTCCCATTCCTACGTGGGAGGGATGCGGCGTACACCGATAAACTCATCTTT. Amino acids: CACDTVPFLRGRDAAYTDKLIF. The chain recombines TRDV2 with TRDJ1; 7 bases agree with TRDD2. V was pared by 0 bases and J by 0 bases, with 24 bases of the junction left unmatched. The CDR3 contains 22 residues. Germline values: CDR1 GEAIGNYY, CDR2 EKD.